The next 30 T cell receptor beta chains were all read from a single sample in a study of T-cell reconstitution after alpha-beta-depleted transplantation in children. Unique molecular identifiers were incorporated during preparation of the TCRbeta library. One entry per CDR3 protein results from TCRdb running MiXCR on the PCR reads. The repertoire consists of about 200,000 distinct CDR3 sequences, with 13% to 15% occurring once and the leading ten covering less than 15%. Sequencing was performed on PBMCs from the stem cell graft donor, taken from the stem cell graft. Receptor source: a human donor who donated a stem cell graft to a child with acute lymphoblastic leukemia.

The chain carries TRBV18 and TRBJ1-6; 9 nucleotides agree with TRBD1. Germline CDR1 is KGHSH and CDR2 is LQKENI. Trimming removed 3 bases from V and 9 bases from J; junction bases left unmatched: 6. This CDR3 comprises 15 residues. The CDR3 region has the DNA TGTGCCAGCTCACCGGGACAGGGATTACGTTCACCCCTCCACTTT. It encodes CASSPGQGLRSPLHF. Full variable domain (remainder filled in from reference TRBV18 and TRBJ1-6): NAGVMQNPRHLVRRRGQEARLRCSPMKGHSHVYWYRQLPEEGLKFMVYLQKENIIDESGMPKERFSAEFPKEGPSILRIQQVVRGDSAAYFCASSPGQGLRSPLHFGNGTRLTVT.

This clonotype occurred many times. The genes are TRBV7-2 and TRBJ2-1; no clear D. The germline V gene has CDR1 SGHTA and CDR2 FQGNSA. The ends were cut back, 3 bases at V and 2 bases at J, with 11 bases in the middle. The CDR3 is 15 residues long. DNA for the CDR3: TGTGCCAGCAGCTTGGGCGGCGCCACCTACAATGAGCAGTTCTTC. It translates to CASSLGGATYNEQFF.

This clonotype was seen repeatedly, ten times or more. The chain recombines TRBV2 with TRBJ1-2, with 7 positions matching TRBD1. V shed 3 bases, J shed 6 bases, and the junction held 13 bases outside the gene matches. Looked up from germline, CDR1 is SNHLY and CDR2 is FYNNEI. The CDR3 contains 16 residues. The CDR3: CASSEGPITGEDGYTF. The CDR3 DNA reads TGTGCCAGCAGTGAGGGACCAATCACAGGGGAGGATGGCTACACCTTC.

At least ten counts were recorded for this clonotype. This sequence joins TRBV4-1 and TRBJ1-5; D unclear. V was clipped by 1 base and J by 4 bases, with 8 bases between them. Germline V gene sequence: CDR1 MGHRA, CDR2 YSYEKL. The CDR3 is 14 amino acids. The CDR3 bases are TGCGCCAGCAGCCAAGTGCAGGCAAATCAGCCCCAGCATTTT. This codes for CASSQVQANQPQHF.

The chain joins TRBV5-4 to TRBJ2-3; weak D call: TRBD1 (6 bases). The CDR3 consists of 15 residues. Germline assignment: CDR1 SGHNT and CDR2 YYREEE (reference sequence). The V and J ends lost 1 base and 4 bases respectively, with 13 bases between them. The CDR3: CASSLFGTNADTQYF. CDR3 DNA: TGTGCCAGCAGCTTGTTCGGGACAAATGCAGATACGCAGTATTTT.

J is TRBJ1-4 and V is TRBV28, with D maybe TRBD1 (5 bases). The CDR3 loop spans 15 amino acids. With 8 bases removed from V and 2 bases from J, the gap between germline ends came to 15 bases. From germline, CDR1 is MDHEN and CDR2 SYDVKM. CDR3: CASDGAGSTNEKLFF. The CDR3, as DNA: TGTGCCAGCGACGGGGCGGGTAGCACTAATGAAAAACTGTTTTTT.

This clonotype was observed many times. The CDR3 bases are TGTGCCACCAGTGATTCCTCGACAGGGCCAGCCTACAATGAGCAGTTCTTC. This encodes CATSDSSTGPAYNEQFF. The rearrangement uses TRBV24-1 and TRBJ2-1, with 7 bases fitting TRBD1. The V segment lost 2 bases and the J segment 2 bases; nucleotides outside the gene matches: 8. The germline V gene has CDR1 KGHDR and CDR2 SFDVKD. This CDR3 comprises 17 residues.

The sample holds many counts of this clonotype. The CDR3 coding sequence is TGTGCCAGCAGTTCTTTTACCGCTAGTAATAGACCCGGGGAGCTGTTTTTT. Protein: CASSSFTASNRPGELFF. The chain is built from TRBV12-3 or TRBV12-4 and TRBJ2-2; D unresolved. Trimming shortened V by 4 bases and J by 6 bases, and 21 bases separated the two germline ends. This CDR3 is built from 17 residues.

This clonotype was counted at least ten times. The CDR3 DNA is TGTGCCAGCAGCAGCGGGAGTCATATGCAGTACTTC. It translates to CASSSGSHMQYF. The V gene is TRBV6-6, the J gene TRBJ2-7, with 8 bases fitting TRBD2. The CDR3 extends over 12 amino acids. After removal of 6 bases from V and 9 bases from J, the junction contained 7 bases not matched to a gene. CDR1 and CDR2 from the germline V gene are MNHNY and SVGAGI (reference sequence).

The chain carries TRBV19 and TRBJ2-1, with 9 bases aligning to TRBD1. The CDR3 length is 15 residues. The junction had 4 bases not matched to a gene; V was cut back by 3 bases and J by 4 bases. Germline assignment: CDR1 LNHDA and CDR2 SQIVND (reference sequence). CDR3 DNA: TGTGCCAGTAGTATCGGGGGACAGGGATACAATGAGCAGTTCTTC. Translating gives CASSIGGQGYNEQFF.

Of note for this clonotype: This may be a read error: a much more frequent sequence differs by one nucleotide. This CDR3 is CASSQDQARETQYF. For the CDR3, the DNA is TGTGCCAGCAGCCAAGATCAAGCGCGAGAGACCCAGTACTTC. The J gene is TRBJ2-5, the V gene TRBV3-1; D gene uncertain. Per the germline V gene, CDR1 is LGHDT and CDR2 is YNNKEL (reference sequence). The CDR3 loop spans 14 amino acids. The V end was cut by 0 bases, the J end by 4 bases, with 9 bases between.

This clonotype came up many times. This chain connects TRBV12-3 or TRBV12-4 to TRBJ1-1; no clear D gene. Trimming pared 5 bases from V and 4 bases from J, leaving 17 bases between. The CDR3 has 15 residues. The CDR3 sequence is CASSPLGRLGTEAFF. As DNA, the CDR3 is TGTGCCAGCAGTCCCTTGGGGAGACTTGGCACTGAAGCTTTCTTT.

This clonotype was recorded a few times. This chain links TRBV12-3 or TRBV12-4 with TRBJ1-1; D is possibly TRBD1 (5 bases). The CDR3 loop spans 16 amino acids. V dropped 7 bases and J dropped 0 bases, with 18 bases sitting between them. CDR3 amino acids: CASKYPWGSMNTEAFF. The CDR3 bases are TGTGCCAGCAAATATCCTTGGGGCAGTATGAACACTGAAGCTTTCTTT.

The gene calls are TRBV20-1 and TRBJ1-3; D gene uncertain. V dropped 5 bases and J dropped 0 bases, with 11 bases sitting between them. Per germline, CDR1 DFQATT and CDR2 SNEGSKA (reference sequence). There are 14 residues in the CDR3. The CDR3 sequence is CSAAPPGSGNTIYF. Here the CDR3 DNA reads TGCAGTGCTGCCCCGCCGGGCTCTGGAAACACCATATATTTT.

V gene TRBV27 combines with J gene TRBJ2-5; 7 bases are a match to TRBD2. Germline lookup yields CDR1 MNHEY and CDR2 SMNVEV (reference sequence). Trimming cost V 6 bases and J 2 bases; bases outside gene matches: 6. The CDR3 has 14 residues. In nucleotides, the CDR3 is TGTGCCAGCAGCTATCTGGGGGGGCAAGAGACCCAGTACTTC. Translation: CASSYLGGQETQYF.

The chain combines TRBV12-5 with TRBJ1-1; a weak D match, TRBD1 (6 bases). The CDR3 is 14 amino acids. Germline loops: CDR1 LGHNT, CDR2 FRNRAP. The V and J ends lost 2 bases and 9 bases respectively, with 16 bases between them. CDR3 sequence: CASGLPLRDKKAFF. CDR3 DNA: TGTGCTAGTGGTTTGCCACTCCGGGACAAAAAAGCTTTCTTT.

This clonotype was seen repeatedly, ten times or more. The rearrangement uses TRBV4-1 and TRBJ2-1, with a possible D match to TRBD2 (6 bases). Germline V CDR1 and CDR2: MGHRA, YSYEKL. The CDR3 has 16 residues. V was pared by 0 bases and J by 6 bases, with 15 bases between. The CDR3 loop reads CASSQDEAGYRNEQFF. CDR3 DNA: TGCGCCAGCAGCCAAGATGAGGCGGGATACCGCAATGAGCAGTTCTTC.

This clonotype was counted between two and nine times. The CDR3 reads CASSSIAGESIYEQYF. The CDR3, as DNA: TGTGCCAGCAGCTCCATAGCGGGAGAAAGTATATACGAGCAGTACTTC. The chain employs TRBV6-2 or TRBV6-3 and TRBJ2-7, with TRBD2 matching over 9 bases. CDR1 is MNHEY, CDR2 SVGEGT, per germline. The CDR3 extends over 16 amino acids. The V gene end was trimmed by 6 bases and the J gene end by 4 bases; junction bases not matched to a gene: 13.

This clonotype showed up just a few times. This chain links TRBV11-3 with TRBJ2-3, with 10 bases matching TRBD2. The trim removed 5 bases at V and 1 base at J, leaving 6 bases unmatched. This CDR3 comprises 16 residues. Germline values: CDR1 SGHNT, CDR2 YENEEA. The CDR3 DNA reads TGTGCCAGCAGCCCTCGGACTAGCGGTGGCACAGATACGCAGTATTTT. Amino acids: CASSPRTSGGTDTQYF.

This clonotype was seen only a few times. At one end, the junction sequence differs from germline, possibly due to a read error. CDR3 DNA sequence: TGTGCCAGCAGGTTAGCGGGCGTCACCTACGAGCAGTACTTC. Translation: CASRLAGVTYEQYF. This chain joins TRBV11-2 and TRBJ2-7; 7 bases line up with TRBD2. Germline loops: CDR1 SGHAT, CDR2 FQNNGV. The CDR3 has 14 residues.

This clonotype was seen at least ten times. The chain has TRBV28 and TRBJ2-7; no firm D call. Trimming removed 7 bases at V and 6 bases at J, with 13 bases between. This CDR3 is 12 amino acids long. Germline CDR1 is MDHEN and CDR2 is SYDVKM. The CDR3 protein is CASTEGHTEQYF. As DNA, the CDR3 is TGTGCCAGCACCGAAGGGCATACCGAGCAGTACTTC.

This clonotype was detected many times. V is TRBV4-2 and J is TRBJ2-5; no firm D call. The V and J ends lost 1 base and 5 bases respectively, with 20 bases between them. The germline gives CDR1 LGHNA, CDR2 YNFKEQ. This CDR3 contains 17 residues. As DNA, the CDR3 is TGTGCCAGCAGCCAAGCCCCGGTTGGGCGCTTCCTGGAGACCCAGTACTTC. The encoded protein is CASSQAPVGRFLETQYF.

V and J are TRBV20-1 and TRBJ2-3; D gene uncertain. The CDR3 is 15 amino acids. Trimming removed 6 bases from V and 2 bases from J, with 18 bases in between. Germline assignment: CDR1 DFQATT and CDR2 SNEGSKA (reference sequence). The CDR3 protein is CSADRTTSDTDTQYF. Written as DNA, the CDR3 is TGCAGTGCCGACCGTACTACCTCGGACACAGATACGCAGTATTTT.

The gene calls are TRBV2 and TRBJ1-2; D is perhaps TRBD1 (5 bases). This CDR3 region has 14 residues. Germline values: CDR1 SNHLY, CDR2 FYNNEI. Trimming took 6 bases from V and 6 from J, leaving 17 bases between them. The CDR3 here is CASSRLGGENGYTF. CDR3 nucleotides: TGTGCCAGCAGCCGATTGGGGGGGGAGAATGGCTACACCTTC.

The table lists this clonotype with many counts. The rearrangement links TRBV7-2 to TRBJ1-1; D gene uncertain. Germline V CDR1 and CDR2: SGHTA, FQGNSA. This CDR3 is 14 amino acids long. Trimming took 1 base from V and 2 from J, leaving 8 bases between them. Here the CDR3 reads CASSLGIRNTEAFF. Here the CDR3 DNA reads TGTGCCAGCAGCTTAGGGATAAGAAACACTGAAGCTTTCTTT.

The rearrangement joins TRBV12-3 or TRBV12-4 to TRBJ2-7, with TRBD2 identical over 10 bases. V gave up 3 bases and J gave up 6 bases; unmatched junction bases: 17. The CDR3 has 18 residues. DNA of the CDR3: TGTGCCAGCAGTTTCCACCACCCTAGCGGGAGAGATCGTGGCGAGCAGTACTTC. This encodes CASSFHHPSGRDRGEQYF.

The J gene is TRBJ2-5, the V gene TRBV7-8; the match to TRBD2 covers 7 bases. V dropped 2 bases and J dropped 2; count of bases not matched to a gene: 5. Germline CDR1 and CDR2: SGHVS and FQNEAQ. This CDR3 contains 15 residues. CDR3 DNA sequence: TGTGCCAGCAGCTTACAGTCTAGCGGTCAAGAGACCCAGTACTTC. As protein: CASSLQSSGQETQYF.

The table lists this clonotype with many counts. This rearrangement joins TRBV29-1 to TRBJ1-1; D is uncertain. This CDR3 spans 13 amino acids. Trimming took 6 bases from V and 1 from J, leaving 12 bases between them. In germline, CDR1 is SQVTM, CDR2 ANQGSEA. In DNA form, the CDR3 reads TGCAGCGTCGCGGAGGGATGGAACACTGAAGCTTTCTTT. Amino acid sequence: CSVAEGWNTEAFF.

In this sample, this clonotype turned up a few times. The chain is built from TRBV30 and TRBJ1-2; D ambiguous. V was trimmed by 0 bases and J by 7 bases, leaving 12 bases between them. The CDR3 runs 13 residues. Looked up from germline, CDR1 is GTSNPN and CDR2 is SVGIG (reference sequence). The CDR3 DNA reads as TGTGCCTGGAGTGTACAAAGGTCCGGTGGCTACACCTTC. This gives the protein CAWSVQRSGGYTF.

This chain uses TRBV5-1 with TRBJ1-4, with 7 bases fitting TRBD1. The germline V gene encodes CDR1 SGHRS and CDR2 YFSETQ. V shed 4 bases, J shed 7 bases, and the junction held 7 bases outside the gene matches. This CDR3 has 14 amino acids. CDR3 amino acids: CASSVGTEGEKLFF. CDR3 bases: TGCGCCAGCAGCGTCGGGACAGAAGGTGAAAAACTGTTTTTT.